The 17 T cell receptor beta chains below come from one sample, sequenced in a study of cytomegalovirus exposure and HLA in healthy donors. The study ran its PCR with 60 Vbeta and 13 Jbeta primers. Some clones are missing from TCRdb's copy, which holds only in-frame ones; the method was immunoSEQ multiplex PCR. The sample contains 150,000 to 250,000 clones, 79% of which appear only once. Sequencing input: PBMCs. The receptor source for this set is a girl under 18 in good health and CMV-seropositive.

The chain recombines TRBV11-2 with TRBJ1-3; D call uncertain. This CDR3 is built from 13 residues. The V end lost 7 bases, the J end lost 1 base, and 8 bases lay between the germline ends. From germline, CDR1 is SGHAT and CDR2 FQNNGV. CDR3 nucleotides: TGTGCCAGCAACTATTTTTCTGGAAACACCATATATTTT. Translated: CASNYFSGNTIYF.

The gene calls are TRBV10-3 and TRBJ2-5; 10 positions match TRBD1. With V trimmed by 8 bases and J by 2 bases, 2 bases remained unmatched. The CDR3 totals 13 residues. Germline CDR1 is ENHRY and CDR2 is SYGVKD. The CDR3 reads CAIGGQGQETQYF. The CDR3 DNA reads as TGTGCCATCGGGGGACAGGGGCAAGAGACCCAGTACTTC.

The chain is built from TRBV4-3 and TRBJ2-1; D is perhaps TRBD2 (5 bases). There are 13 residues in the CDR3. V lost 0 bases and J lost 10, with 10 bases in between. The V gene's germline CDR1 is LGHNA and CDR2 YSLEER. The CDR3 bases are TGCGCCAGCAGCCAAGATTATCAGCGGGAGCAGTTCTTC. Its protein product is CASSQDYQREQFF.

This clone was recorded once. The chain carries TRBV5-1 and TRBJ2-1; possible D gene TRBD1, 6 bases. The germline V gene has CDR1 SGHRS and CDR2 YFSETQ. CDR3 length: 15 residues. The V and J ends lost 4 bases and 3 bases respectively, with 14 bases between them. The CDR3 loop reads CASSLWWTDYNEQFF. The CDR3 DNA sequence: TGCGCCAGCAGCCTCTGGTGGACAGACTACAATGAGCAGTTCTTC.

The chain carries TRBV7-9 and TRBJ1-2, with D possibly being TRBD1 (5 bases). CDR3 length equals 15 residues. Between the trimmed V and J ends, which lost 6 bases and 2 bases, there was a span of 16 bases. From germline, CDR1 is SEHNR and CDR2 FQNEAQ (reference sequence). CDR3 DNA: TGTGCCAGCAGTTCCCGTAGGCAGGGAAACTATGGCTACACCTTC. It encodes CASSSRRQGNYGYTF.

The gene calls are TRBV1 and TRBJ2-7; the table's D call TRBD1 went unverified against the DNA. TRBV1 is a recognized pseudogene. CDR3 size: 14 residues. The CDR3 bases are TGCACCAGCAGCTCAGTGGCAGGGACCTACGAGCAGTACTTC. Translating it yields CTSSSVAGTYEQYF.

This clone was detected only once. The CDR3 DNA is TGTGCCAGCAGACGGGACATTTTGAACACTGAAGCTTTCTTT. It codes for CASRRDILNTEAFF. This rearrangement joins TRBV2 to TRBJ1-1; the D gene is possibly TRBD1 (6 bases). CDR1 and CDR2 (germline): SNHLY, FYNNEI. The CDR3 loop spans 14 amino acids. V shed 6 bases and J shed 0 bases, with 11 bases lying between them.

This chain joins TRBV4-2 and TRBJ1-1, with D hard to call. V was cut by 7 bases and J by 7 bases, with 16 bases left in between. This CDR3 has 13 amino acids. Per the germline V gene, CDR1 is LGHNA and CDR2 is YNFKEQ. The CDR3 protein is CASIPGPGGEAFF. CDR3 DNA: TGTGCCAGCATTCCCGGCCCGGGAGGTGAAGCTTTCTTT.

This rearrangement joins TRBV18 to TRBJ1-1, with 7 bases matching TRBD1. V trimming: 5 bases; J trimming: 1 base; junction bases outside the gene matches: 4. This CDR3 has 14 amino acids. CDR1 is KGHSH, CDR2 LQKENI, per germline. This chain's CDR3 is CASSAGGSNTEAFF. DNA for the CDR3: TGTGCCAGCTCAGCAGGGGGATCGAACACTGAAGCTTTCTTT.

The chain is built from TRBV6-5 and TRBJ1-2, with a possible D match to TRBD1 (6 bases). The CDR3 consists of 14 residues. CDR1 and CDR2 from the germline V gene are MNHEY and SVGAGI. The V and J ends lost 2 bases and 5 bases respectively, with 12 bases between them. CDR3: CASSYMGARYGYTF. CDR3 nucleotides: TGTGCCAGCAGTTACATGGGGGCGCGGTATGGCTACACCTTC.

V usage is TRBV29-1 and J usage is TRBJ2-3; D perhaps matches TRBD1 (5 bases). CDR1 and CDR2 (germline): SQVTM, ANQGSEA. V shed 4 bases and J shed 0 bases, with 8 bases lying between them. CDR3 length: 13 residues. The CDR3 loop reads CSVGTISTDTQYF. In nucleotides, the CDR3 is TGCAGCGTTGGGACAATTAGCACAGATACGCAGTATTTT.

This clone was seen only once. This rearrangement joins TRBV5-1 to TRBJ2-3; TRBD2 agrees at 7 bases. This CDR3 spans 15 amino acids. With V trimmed by 3 bases and J by 4 bases, 8 bases remained unmatched. Germline lookup yields CDR1 SGHRS and CDR2 YFSETQ. The CDR3 loop is CASSSRSGVSDTQYF. In nucleotides, the CDR3 is TGCGCCAGCAGCTCTAGAAGCGGGGTTTCAGATACGCAGTATTTT.

This clone was seen a handful of times. This chain connects TRBV6-5 to TRBJ2-5; 12 nucleotides match TRBD2. CDR3 size: 16 residues. Germline trimming cut 0 bases from V and 2 bases from J; bases unmatched to any gene: 1. Germline V gene data show CDR1 as MNHEY and CDR2 as SVGAGI. CDR3 in amino acids: CASSYSLAGGQETQYF. CDR3 nucleotides: TGTGCCAGCAGTTACTCACTAGCGGGGGGACAAGAGACCCAGTACTTC.

CDR3 residues: CASSLVVRNTGELFF. The CDR3 DNA follows: TGTGCCAGCAGCTTGGTGGTCAGGAACACCGGGGAGCTGTTTTTT. V and J are TRBV5-8 and TRBJ2-2; D not certain. This CDR3 comprises 15 residues. Germline V lookup: CDR1 SGHTS, CDR2 YDEGEE. The ends were cut back, 0 bases at V and 1 base at J, with 7 bases in the middle.

The chain combines TRBV14 with TRBJ2-1, with TRBD1 as a possible D gene (6 bases). The V end was cut by 3 bases, the J end by 8 bases, with 14 bases between. Looked up from germline, CDR1 is SGHDN and CDR2 is FVKESK. The CDR3 consists of 14 residues. The CDR3 loop reads CASSHLLQGDEQFF. The CDR3 nucleotides read TGTGCCAGCAGCCATCTACTACAGGGCGATGAGCAGTTCTTC.

The CDR3 DNA reads TGTGCCAGCAGTGACAGGGGGGGAGGCTACACCTTC. This encodes CASSDRGGGYTF. This chain joins TRBV6-5 and TRBJ1-2; 9 nucleotides match TRBD1. CDR1 and CDR2 (germline): MNHEY, SVGAGI. The length of the CDR3 is 12 residues. V shed 5 bases and J 8 bases; nucleotides not matched to a gene: 3.

There are a few counts of this clone. The gene calls are TRBV5-4 and TRBJ1-5; D is unclear. V lost 4 bases and J lost 7, with 12 bases in between. The V gene's germline CDR1 is SGHNT and CDR2 YYREEE (reference sequence). The CDR3 length is 13 residues. The CDR3 DNA reads TGTGCCAGCAGCACAGTGCCGGGACAGCCCCAGCATTTT. This gives the protein CASSTVPGQPQHF.